The 3 T cell receptor beta chains given below trace back to one sample, sequenced in a study of post-analysis software for immune sequencing data. Unique-molecular-identifier-tagged TCR beta cDNA libraries were used. TCRdb redid the calling of the PCR reads with MiXCR, one entry per CDR3 protein. The table lists about 460,000 distinct CDR3 sequences, approximately 45% of them singletons. For these TCRs, the target antigens are not known. Study-level findings and limits: Roughly five TRBV segments appeared more often in patients than in controls, and TRBV5-6, TRBV5-1 and TRBV20-1 were among these.

Input material: blood. Every receptor here comes from a girl aged 10 to 17 with multiple sclerosis.

This chain's CDR3 is CASSSPGLYNEQFF. The CDR3, as DNA: TGTGCCAGCAGCTCCCCGGGCCTCTACAATGAGCAGTTCTTC. This chain links TRBV5-5 with TRBJ2-1; D is undetermined. This CDR3 region has 14 residues. V was clipped by 3 bases and J by 3 bases, with 10 bases between them. Germline CDR1 and CDR2: SGHKS and YYEKEE (reference sequence).

The chain employs TRBV11-2 and TRBJ2-1, with 10 bases lining up with TRBD2. The ends lost 0 bases at V and 7 bases at J; junction bases unmatched: 6. Germline values: CDR1 SGHAT, CDR2 FQNNGV. This CDR3 has 16 residues. CDR3 sequence: CASSLDRSGRGNEQFF. The CDR3 coding sequence is TGTGCCAGCAGCTTAGATCGAAGCGGGAGGGGAAATGAGCAGTTCTTC.

The chain uses TRBV5-1 and TRBJ2-7; 10 bases line up with TRBD2. The CDR3 is 17 amino acids. With V trimmed by 4 bases and J by 4 bases, 14 bases remained unmatched. CDR1 is SGHRS, CDR2 YFSETQ, per germline. The CDR3 DNA is TGCGCCAGCAGCCGAACACAGGGTACTAGCGGGATTTACGAGCAGTACTTC. It translates to CASSRTQGTSGIYEQYF.